The 21 T cell receptor beta chains below all came from one sample that was sequenced in a study of blood T cell repertoires in COVID-19. Method: immunoSEQ multiplex PCR; TCRdb's copy keeps in-frame clones and lacks some. In the table there are roughly 38,000 clones, over 70% of which are singletons. Sequencing was carried out using peripheral blood. Every receptor here comes from a man older than 75 with active or convalescent COVID-19.

The J gene is TRBJ2-1, the V gene TRBV7-2; 7 nucleotides agree with TRBD2. The CDR3 has 13 amino acids. Per the germline V gene, CDR1 is SGHTA and CDR2 is FQGNSA. V was pared by 8 bases and J by 8 bases, with 9 bases of the junction left unmatched. CDR3 loop: CASWGRGVDEQFF. In DNA form, the CDR3 reads TGTGCCAGCTGGGGCCGGGGGGTGGATGAGCAGTTCTTC.

V usage is TRBV4-1 and J usage is TRBJ2-3, with 9 bases matching TRBD1. This CDR3 is 15 amino acids long. The trim removed 6 bases at V and 5 bases at J, leaving 9 bases unmatched. Germline CDR1 MGHRA, CDR2 YSYEKL. DNA for the CDR3: TGCGCCAGCAGTCGCAGGGACAGGGCGGGAGATACGCAGTATTTT. Amino acids: CASSRRDRAGDTQYF.

This clone was picked up one time. The rearrangement uses TRBV19 and TRBJ2-1; 10 nucleotides match TRBD2. V shed 5 bases and J 9 bases; nucleotides not matched to a gene: 7. Per the germline V gene, CDR1 is LNHDA and CDR2 is SQIVND (reference sequence). CDR3 length: 14 residues. The CDR3: CASSLLAGVGEQFF. CDR3 coding DNA: TGTGCCAGTAGTCTGCTAGCGGGAGTGGGTGAGCAGTTCTTC.

V gene TRBV2 combines with J gene TRBJ1-5; D is unresolved. Trimming pared 6 bases from V and 0 bases from J, leaving 12 bases between. The CDR3 extends over 15 amino acids. Germline V gives CDR1 SNHLY, CDR2 FYNNEI. The DNA for the CDR3 is TGTGCCAGCAGGTCATGGAGAGCTAGCAATCAGCCCCAGCATTTT. This encodes CASRSWRASNQPQHF.

This chain uses TRBV5-4 with TRBJ2-7; D is unresolved. Trimming took 3 bases from V and 1 from J, leaving 8 bases between them. The CDR3 covers 13 residues. The germline V gene encodes CDR1 SGHNT and CDR2 YYREEE (reference sequence). CDR3 amino acids: CASSSVSSYEQYF. The CDR3 bases are TGTGCCAGCAGCTCAGTTTCTTCCTACGAGCAGTACTTC.

This clone has only a few counts. The DNA of the CDR3 is TGTGCCAGCAGTGAAATGGACAGACGTTCACCCCTCCACTTT. It yields the protein CASSEMDRRSPLHF. V is TRBV6-1 and J is TRBJ1-6; TRBD1 is a possible D gene (6 bases). With 2 bases removed from V and 9 bases from J, the gap between germline ends came to 11 bases. The CDR3 has 14 amino acids. Germline assignment: CDR1 MNHNS and CDR2 SASEGT.

V is TRBV18 and J is TRBJ2-7; 15 nucleotides align to TRBD2. V gave up 5 bases and J gave up 0 bases; unmatched junction bases: 8. Germline CDR1 is KGHSH and CDR2 is LQKENI. CDR3 length: 18 residues. The CDR3 coding sequence is TGTGCCAGCTCATTGGGACTAGCGGGGGGACCGAGCTCCTACGAGCAGTACTTC. Translating gives CASSLGLAGGPSSYEQYF. The variable domain in full, completed from reference TRBV18 and TRBJ2-7, reads NAGVMQNPRHLVRRRGQEARLRCSPMKGHSHVYWYRQLPEEGLKFMVYLQKENIIDESGMPKERFSAEFPKEGPSILRIQQVVRGDSAAYFCASSLGLAGGPSSYEQYFGPGTRLTVT.

V and J are TRBV15 and TRBJ1-6; D call uncertain. The V end lost 0 bases, the J end lost 10 bases, and 13 bases lay between the germline ends. Germline-derived CDR1 and CDR2 are LNHNV and YYDKDF (reference sequence). The CDR3 sequence is 15 residues long. Here the CDR3 reads CATSRDSGRTSPLHF. In nucleotides, the CDR3 is TGTGCCACCAGCAGAGATTCTGGGCGAACCTCACCCCTCCACTTT.

The genes are TRBV18 and TRBJ2-7; D remains ambiguous. The CDR3 spans 15 residues. V shed 6 bases and J shed 2 bases, with 17 bases lying between them. Per the germline V gene, CDR1 is KGHSH and CDR2 is LQKENI. The CDR3: CASSRDSPPTYEQYF. CDR3 DNA sequence: TGTGCCAGCTCGCGCGACTCACCGCCAACCTACGAGCAGTACTTC.

This clone was picked up one time. The chain is built from TRBV7-2 and TRBJ1-1; D perhaps matches TRBD1 (6 bases). There are 16 residues in the CDR3. The V gene lost 2 bases and the J gene lost 3 bases, with 16 bases spanning the gap. Germline assignment: CDR1 SGHTA and CDR2 FQGNSA. CDR3 residues: CASSLSWGGQDTEAFF. The CDR3 nucleotides are TGTGCCAGCAGCTTATCGTGGGGGGGGCAAGACACTGAAGCTTTCTTT.

The J gene is TRBJ2-1, the V gene TRBV2, with 11 bases fitting TRBD2. This CDR3 is built from 15 residues. The germline V gene encodes CDR1 SNHLY and CDR2 FYNNEI. V trimming: 6 bases; J trimming: 4 bases; junction bases outside the gene matches: 5. Here the CDR3 DNA reads TGTGCCAGCAGCATAGCGGGAGGGCCTTACAATGAGCAGTTCTTC. Protein product: CASSIAGGPYNEQFF.

This clone appeared a single time. The chain recombines TRBV4-3 with TRBJ1-2, with D unclear. Per the germline V gene, CDR1 is LGHNA and CDR2 is YSLEER. V lost 0 bases, J lost 2 bases, and 7 bases lay in between. The CDR3 loop spans 14 amino acids. In DNA, the CDR3 is TGCGCCAGCAGCCAAGATGAGAACAACTATGGCTACACCTTC. Its translation is CASSQDENNYGYTF.

V is TRBV5-1 and J is TRBJ2-7, with 7 bases matching TRBD1. V shed 2 bases and J 6 bases; nucleotides not matched to a gene: 8. The CDR3 contains 14 residues. Per the germline V gene, CDR1 is SGHRS and CDR2 is YFSETQ. This CDR3 reads CASSLRQGRREQYF. As DNA, the CDR3 is TGCGCCAGCAGCTTACGACAGGGTAGGCGCGAGCAGTACTTC.

V and J are TRBV9 and TRBJ2-1; the match to TRBD2 covers 14 bases. Germline V lookup: CDR1 SGDLS, CDR2 YYNGEE. With V trimmed by 2 bases and J by 9 bases, 4 bases remained unmatched. The CDR3 extends over 15 amino acids. CDR3 region: CASSVTSGGAVEQFF. The DNA for the CDR3 is TGTGCCAGCAGCGTGACTAGCGGGGGGGCGGTTGAGCAGTTCTTC.

This chain links TRBV2 with TRBJ2-7, with unresolved D. Germline V lookup: CDR1 SNHLY, CDR2 FYNNEI. The CDR3 is 11 residues long. The V end lost 8 bases, the J end lost 3 bases, and 8 bases lay between the germline ends. This CDR3 is CASGLDYEQYF. The DNA for the CDR3 is TGTGCCAGCGGCCTAGACTACGAGCAGTACTTC. Full variable domain (rest looked up from reference TRBV2 and TRBJ2-7): EPEVTQTPSHQVTQMGQEVILRCVPISNHLYFYWYRQILGQKVEFLVSFYNNEISEKSEIFDDQFSVERPDGSNFTLKIRSTKLEDSAMYFCASGLDYEQYFGPGTRLTVT.

This clone was observed a few times. This CDR3 is CASSRIGRDEQFF. CDR3 nucleotides: TGTGCCAGCAGCCGCATAGGGAGGGATGAGCAGTTCTTC. The chain is built from TRBV11-2 and TRBJ2-1; 7 bases fit TRBD2. The J segment lost 8 bases and the V segment lost 5 bases, leaving 6 bases of the junction unmatched. Per germline, CDR1 SGHAT and CDR2 FQNNGV. CDR3 length: 13 residues.

The gene calls are TRBV14 and TRBJ2-3; D perhaps matches TRBD2 (5 bases). Germline V gene sequence: CDR1 SGHDN, CDR2 FVKESK. V lost 4 bases and J 2 bases, leaving 16 bases between the germline ends. The length of the CDR3 is 16 residues. The CDR3 bases are TGTGCCAGCAGCCGTCAGCGGTTACCTTTCACAGATACGCAGTATTTT. This sequence encodes CASSRQRLPFTDTQYF.

The chain links TRBV19 to TRBJ1-6; TRBD1 agrees at 8 bases. V was pared by 8 bases and J by 7 bases, with 7 bases of the junction left unmatched. The germline CDR1 and CDR2 sequences are LNHDA and SQIVND (reference sequence). The CDR3 length is 14 residues. The CDR3 region is CASGRDRQNSPLHF. CDR3 coding DNA: TGTGCCAGTGGGAGGGACAGGCAAAATTCACCCCTCCACTTT.

The chain is built from TRBV3-1 (or the pseudogene TRBV3-2) and TRBJ2-5, with a possible D match to TRBD2 (7 bases). Per germline, CDR1 LGHDT and CDR2 YNNKEL (reference sequence). The CDR3 consists of 19 residues. V lost 0 bases to trimming and J lost 1 base, with 21 bases between them. The CDR3 region has the DNA TGTGCCAGCAGCCAAGATTCCCCGGGATGGGGGGGCTTCCAAGAGACCCAGTACTTC. It codes for CASSQDSPGWGGFQETQYF.

The chain employs TRBV19 and TRBJ1-1, with 7 bases matching TRBD1. Trimming cost V 5 bases and J 1 base; bases outside gene matches: 1. The CDR3 has 13 amino acids. Germline values: CDR1 LNHDA, CDR2 SQIVND (reference sequence). For the CDR3, the DNA is TGTGCCAGTAGTGGGACAGAGAACACTGAAGCTTTCTTT. Translating gives CASSGTENTEAFF.

The chain is built from TRBV27 and TRBJ2-7, with TRBD2 matching 7 bases. CDR3 size: 15 residues. The V gene end was trimmed by 5 bases and the J gene end by 3 bases; junction bases not matched to a gene: 10. Germline CDR1 reads MNHEY; CDR2 reads SMNVEV (reference sequence). The CDR3 sequence is CASSQQRGRHYEQYF. CDR3 bases: TGTGCCAGCAGTCAACAGCGGGGCCGACACTACGAGCAGTACTTC.